This TCR beta chain stems from a study of OX40 agonist ivuxolimab in advanced cancers. Regarding the research as a whole: Ivuxolimab was a fully human IgG2 agonistic monoclonal antibody targeting the costimulatory receptor OX40 (CD134). Of the roughly 54 patients in dose escalation, around 19 had hepatocellular carcinoma, roughly 15 had melanoma, 9 had renal cell carcinoma and 9 had head and neck cancer. The paper reports the monotherapy dose-escalation portion (N of about 47 patients) of the phase I ivuxolimab trial. The point of sequencing TCRbeta in the periphery was to test whether ivuxolimab changed TCR sequence diversity and drove clonal T-cell expansion. A male proportion of under 85% and a mean age of roughly 58 years, ranging from 23 to 79, were recorded for the dose-escalation cohort. Patients were allowed to have had prior anti-PD-1, anti-PD-L1 or anti-CTLA-4 therapy, and approximately 40% of the dose-escalation patients had been treated with checkpoint inhibitors. Intravenous ivuxolimab was administered to patients every 2 weeks at six dose levels: 0.01, 0.1, 0.3, 1.5, 3 and 10 mg/kg. Partial responses occurred in three dose-escalation patients: two with cutaneous melanoma and one with hepatocellular carcinoma.

Patients with a history of autoimmune disease or receiving systemic immunosuppression were excluded from the trial. Peripheral blood for TCR sequencing was collected from all dose cohorts at baseline, on cycle 4 day 1, and on cycle 7 day 1. The samples were taken from a phase I, first-in-human, multicenter, open-label dose-escalation trial of ivuxolimab. The trial enrolled adults with locally advanced or metastatic head and neck squamous cell, hepatocellular, melanoma or renal cell carcinoma. Before TCR sequencing, CD4+ and CD8+ T cells were separately sorted from peripheral blood. For sequencing of the TCRbeta CDR3 region, genomic DNA was extracted from the sorted cells. The immunoSEQ Assay was used to sequence the TCRbeta CDR3 regions. The clones in this table, taken by TCRdb from immuneACCESS, are in-frame only. Not every clone is retained; where verified, under half of the shortfall comes from an unresolved V gene, and the cause of the rest is unknown. Across this sample there are some 80,000 clones, with around nine tenths seen only once. Approximately 2.4% of the sample is taken by the ten largest.

Results and caveats for the whole study, not just this receptor: At doses of 0.1 to 3.0 mg/kg, clonal expansion of both CD4+ and CD8+ blood T cells was observed from baseline to week 6. Antigen specificity was not determined for the clonally expanded peripheral T cells. After ivuxolimab, expanded clones were on average more numerous among CD8+ T cells than among CD4+ T cells. In partial responders in the 0.1-3.0 mg/kg groups, normalized peripheral clonal expansion was found to be among the lowest, especially among CD8+ T cells. Low levels of normalized T-cell clonal expansion were also seen in some patients who did not respond.

In regard to this clone: No cognate antigen has been identified for it. Base-call qualities are not available, and no considerably larger clone is one nucleotide away.

The CDR3 spans 14 residues, from the cysteine through the phenylalanine. The read is trimmed to its CDR3 DNA, 42 bases read in frame from base 1. The germline V gene encodes CDR1 SGHTA and CDR2 FQGNSA. V loses 3 bases of germline sequence and J loses 2 bases, and the interval between the two ends is 11 bases. The sample in question was CD4+ or CD8+ T cells sorted from blood, obtained in a trial of the OX40 agonist ivuxolimab. The sequence derives from an adult with an advanced solid tumor such as melanoma, head and neck, liver or kidney cancer. The rearranged chain carries TRBV7-2 and TRBJ2-7; possibly the D gene is TRBD2, per 5 matching bases. The nucleotide sequence reads TGTGCCAGCAGCTTTTCAGGAGGAGCCTACGAGCAGTACTTC. This translates into CASSFSGGAYEQYF.